This TCR beta chain was identified in a study of cytomegalovirus exposure and HLA in healthy donors. Findings of the study overall: The study labeled approximately 150 TCR beta chains cytomegalovirus-associated. Common viral pathogens seemed, in a later analysis, to connect with several of the most significant clusters. TCR beta sequences reportedly predicted most subjects' HLA-A and HLA-B alleles accurately. V- and J-gene trimming in TCR beta was tied to a missense DCLRE1C variant by an analysis performed later.

The PCR made use of 60 Vbeta and 13 Jbeta primers. Libraries were prepared by immunoSEQ multiplex PCR; TCRdb keeps only in-frame clonotypes and omits some of them. The data hold 200,000 or so clones, with 82% observed a single time. The CDR3 is 13 amino acids. Germline V CDR1 and CDR2: MDHEN, SYDVKM. The germline V and J ends were trimmed by 6 bases and 1 base, with 9 bases remaining between them. This clone was counted a single time. Its antigen is unknown. This chain uses TRBV28 with TRBJ1-1, with D possibly matching TRBD1 (5 bases). The sequenced sample consisted of PBMCs. This receptor was obtained from a boy aged 2 to 10 in good health and CMV-seronegative. Here the CDR3 reads CASSLDRNTEAFF. The DNA for the CDR3 is TGTGCCAGCAGCCTAGACAGGAACACTGAAGCTTTCTTT.